The T cell receptor (beta chain) described here comes from a study of blood T cells in healthy people across ages. Overall study findings and caveats: TCR beta diversity tracked closely with naive T cell percentage. PBMC samples, being unsorted, prevented any conclusive comparison of naive and antigen-experienced cells.

To note about this clonotype: Its antigen is still unknown.

A second PCR, run for about 7 to 11 cycles, used a sample-barcoded 5' primer plus a J-beta primer mix. A template-switch adaptor containing 12 random nucleotides labeled each cDNA molecule. TCRdb re-called the 5' RACE reads through MiXCR, storing one row per CDR3 protein. The sample contains about 1,000,000 distinct CDR3 sequences, 40% to 55% of which appear only once. Germline-derived CDR1 and CDR2 are MNHNS and SASEGT. The trim removed 3 bases at V and 8 bases at J, leaving 9 bases unmatched. This CDR3 has 15 amino acids. The chain couples TRBV6-1 to TRBJ2-1; 8 bases match TRBD2. Sequences were obtained from blood. The receptor's source is a woman aged 55-70 years in good health. The CDR3 loop reads CASSEQGLAGHEQFF. CDR3 nucleotide sequence: TGTGCCAGCAGTGAGCAGGGGTTAGCGGGACATGAGCAGTTCTTC.